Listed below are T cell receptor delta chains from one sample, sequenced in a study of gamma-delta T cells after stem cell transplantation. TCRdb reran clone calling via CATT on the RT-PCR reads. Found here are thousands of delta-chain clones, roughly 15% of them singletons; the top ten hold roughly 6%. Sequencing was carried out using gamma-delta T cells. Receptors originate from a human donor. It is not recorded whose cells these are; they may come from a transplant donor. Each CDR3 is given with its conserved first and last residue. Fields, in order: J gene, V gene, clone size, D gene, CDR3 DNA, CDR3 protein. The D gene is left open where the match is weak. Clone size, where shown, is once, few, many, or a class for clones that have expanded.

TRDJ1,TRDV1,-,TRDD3,TGTGCTCTTGGGAAAAGAAGCGCGGGTTTGGGGGACTGGTACACCGATAAACTCATCTTT,CALGKRSAGLGDWYTDKLIF
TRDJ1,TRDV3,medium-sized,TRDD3,TGTGCCTTTTTATCTTACTGGGGGAGTCAGCACACCGATAAACTCATCTTT,CAFLSYWGSQHTDKLIF
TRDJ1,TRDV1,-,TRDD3,TGTGCTCTTGGGGAAAACCGAAGACCTTCCTTAGCTTTAACTGGGGGAACACTACGGGCCGGGTACTATAAACTCATCTTT,CALGENRRPSLALTGGTLRAGYYKLIF
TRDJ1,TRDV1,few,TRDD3,TGTGCTCTTGGGGAACTAGAATTTTATTGTCTGGGGGACTACACCGATAAACTCATCTTT,CALGELEFYCLGDYTDKLIF
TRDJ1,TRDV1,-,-,TGTGCTCTTGGGGAGAAGCCTTCTCCCTACAATACGCGTTCCGTTGATAAACTCATCTTT,CALGEKPSPYNTRSVDKLIF
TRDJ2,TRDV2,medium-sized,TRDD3,TGTGCCTGTGACCGTCTTCCTACTGACTGGGGGATAGCTCGGCATTCCCTTTTGACAGCACAACTCTTCTTT,CACDRLPTDWGIARHSLLTAQLFF
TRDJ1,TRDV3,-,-,TGTGCCTTTCCTTCGTACTGGCCCCAAGGGGACATCGATAAACTCATCTTT,CAFPSYWPQGDIDKLIF
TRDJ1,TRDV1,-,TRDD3,TGTGCTCTTGGGGAACGGATCCTTCACCACTGGGGGATACGCCCCGATAAACTCATCTTT,CALGERILHHWGIRPDKLIF
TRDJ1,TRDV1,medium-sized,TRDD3,TGTGCTCTTGGGGGACCGGGGGATACCGATAAACTCATCTTT,CALGGPGDTDKLIF
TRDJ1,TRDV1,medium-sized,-,TGTGCTCTTGGGGAAAAGTGGTGGGGCCCAACGCCGTCCACCGATAAACTCATCTTT,CALGEKWWGPTPSTDKLIF
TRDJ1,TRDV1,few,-,TGTGCTCTTTCCCCGGCCTTCCTACGGGGATACGCCGATAAACTCATCTTT,CALSPAFLRGYADKLIF
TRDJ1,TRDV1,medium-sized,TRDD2,TGTGCTCTTGGGGAACCTACGGCCTTCCTAACAGGGGGGGACGATAAACTCATCTTT,CALGEPTAFLTGGDDKLIF
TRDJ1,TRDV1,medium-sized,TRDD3,TGTGCTCTTGGGGCGTACTGGGGGATATTCGATAAACTCATCTTT,CALGAYWGIFDKLIF
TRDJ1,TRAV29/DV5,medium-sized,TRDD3,TGTGCAGCAAGCGTGAAGATGAGACTGGGGGACACCGATAAACTCATCTTT,CAASVKMRLGDTDKLIF
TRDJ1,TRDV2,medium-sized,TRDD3,TGTGCCTGTGACAACTGGGGGATACGCGATAAACTCATCTTT,CACDNWGIRDKLIF
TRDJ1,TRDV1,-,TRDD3,TGTGCTCCTGGGGAATCCCGGGTGTCGAGGTGGGGGAGCCCTCCGATTTACACCGATAAACTCATCTTT,CAPGESRVSRWGSPPIYTDKLIF
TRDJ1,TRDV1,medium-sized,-,TGTGCTCTTGGGGATTCCTTCCCGCCATACACCGATAAACTCATCTTT,CALGDSFPPYTDKLIF
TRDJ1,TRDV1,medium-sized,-,TGTGCTCTTGGGGAATTGGGTTCATACACTCCAAAAATCCATCTGAATAAACTCATCTTT,CALGELGSYTPKIHLNKLIF
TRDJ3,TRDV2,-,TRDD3,TGTGCCTGTGACACCGTGATGGGGGATACGAGCTCCTGGGACACCCGACAGATGTTTTTC,CACDTVMGDTSSWDTRQMFF
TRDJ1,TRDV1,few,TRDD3,TGTGCTCTTGGGGAAGGAGTTCCCGTCCAGTGGGGGATAGAGACCGATAAACTCATCTTT,CALGEGVPVQWGIETDKLIF
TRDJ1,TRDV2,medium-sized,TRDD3,TGTGCCTGTGAATCTACTGGGGGTCTGTACACCGATAAACTCATCTTT,CACESTGGLYTDKLIF
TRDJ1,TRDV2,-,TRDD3,TGTGCCTGTGACACCTTAGGGCCAGGGAATTACTGGGGGATACGGACCGATAAACTCATCTTT,CACDTLGPGNYWGIRTDKLIF
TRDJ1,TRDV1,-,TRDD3,TGTGCTCTTGGGACGCCAAGCTACCTTGCTCTACTGGGGGACAACACCGATAAACCCATCTTT,CALGTPSYLALLGDNTDKPIF
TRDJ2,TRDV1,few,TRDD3,TGTGCTCTTGGGGTTACGTGGGGCTACTGGGGGATACAGTCTTTGACAGCACAACTCTTCTTT,CALGVTWGYWGIQSLTAQLFF
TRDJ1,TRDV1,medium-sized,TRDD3,TGTGCTCTTGAGGTACTGGGGGATACGGGACTAAGAGATAAACTCATCTTT,CALEVLGDTGLRDKLIF
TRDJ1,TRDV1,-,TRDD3,TGTGCTCTTGGGGACCACTTCCTATCCTCCCATACTGGGGGATACCGCACCGATAAACTCATCTTT,CALGDHFLSSHTGGYRTDKLIF
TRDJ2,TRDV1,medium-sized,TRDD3,TGTGCTCTTGGGGAACCTAGCATGGGGATAGCTTTGACAGCACAACTCTTCTTT,CALGEPSMGIALTAQLFF
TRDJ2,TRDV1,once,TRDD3,TGTGCTCTTGGGGGATACCTTCCTTCCTACTGGGGGATAGAGGAGGGAGGAGCACAACTCTTCTTT,CALGGYLPSYWGIEEGGAQLFF
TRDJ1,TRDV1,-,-,TGTGCTCTTGGGGAACCGTTCCACAGCCGACTCGTGTGCACCGATAAACTCATCTTT,CALGEPFHSRLVCTDKLIF
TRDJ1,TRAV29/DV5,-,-,TGTGCAGCAAGCGTAATTCTTCCCGTTACTCACCCCCATGGGGGTTATGATTACACCGATAAACTCATCTTT,CAASVILPVTHPHGGYDYTDKLIF
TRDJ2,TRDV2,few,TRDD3,TGTGCCTGTGACACCCGGGGGATACGCGTTTGGACAGCACAACTCTTCTTT,CACDTRGIRVWTAQLFF
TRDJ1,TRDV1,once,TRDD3,TGTGCTCTTGGGGAGCTCCTAGACTGGGGGGCCCCCGATAAACTCATCTTT,CALGELLDWGAPDKLIF
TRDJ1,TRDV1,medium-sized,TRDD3,TGTGCTCTTGGGGAACTTACCTTACTGGGGGATAGACCCACCAAACTCATCTTT,CALGELTLLGDRPTKLIF
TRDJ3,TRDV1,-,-,TGTGCTCTTGGGGGACATCCTAGGCGTGGGCTCGTCGCCCGGATAGATACGGCCTGGGACACCCGACAGATGTTTTTC,CALGGHPRRGLVARIDTAWDTRQMFF
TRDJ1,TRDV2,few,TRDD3,TGTGCCTGTGACATGCATTTGGGGGATACCGACACCGATAAACTCATCTTT,CACDMHLGDTDTDKLIF
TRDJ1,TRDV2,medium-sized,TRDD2,TGTGCCTGTGACTCGGTTCCTACGGGTGATACACGGTACACCGATAAACTCATCTTT,CACDSVPTGDTRYTDKLIF
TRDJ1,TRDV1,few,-,TGTGCTCTTGGGGAATCGGGGGACCCGGGGGCGTACACCGATAGACTCATCTTT,CALGESGDPGAYTDRLIF
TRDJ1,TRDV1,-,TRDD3,TGTGCTCTTGGGGAACTGGGCTTGCTTGGGGGATATCGGTTTCCGACCGATAAACTCATCTTT,CALGELGLLGGYRFPTDKLIF
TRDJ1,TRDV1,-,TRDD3,TGTGCTCTTGGGCGATGGTCACCGCATTCAGTACTGGGGGATACGTCGTACACCGATAAACTCATCTTT,CALGRWSPHSVLGDTSYTDKLIF
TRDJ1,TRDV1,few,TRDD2,TGTGCTCTTGGGGAAAAGGCCTTCCTACCTACTGGCGGTAAACTCATCTTT,CALGEKAFLPTGGKLIF
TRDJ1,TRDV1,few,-,TGTGCTCTTGGGGAAAATCCTACGTGCCTGTTGACAAAACTCATCTTT,CALGENPTCLLTKLIF
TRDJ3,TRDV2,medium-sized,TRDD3,TGTGCCTGTGACAAGTTGCCCGTACTGGGGGTTGCAAGCTCCTGGGACACCCGACAGATGTTTTTC,CACDKLPVLGVASSWDTRQMFF
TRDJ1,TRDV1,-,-,TGTGCTCTTGGGGCCGCGGTCTTCGATGGAGACACCGATAAACTCATCTTT,CALGAAVFDGDTDKLIF
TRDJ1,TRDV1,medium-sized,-,TGTGCTCTTGGGGAAGTACCGGATTACACCGATAAACTCATCTTT,CALGEVPDYTDKLIF
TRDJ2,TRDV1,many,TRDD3,TGTGCTCTTGGGGAACTCCTCTGTTCGACCACTGGGGGCCTGCCCTCTTTGACAGCACAACTCTTCTTT,CALGELLCSTTGGLPSLTAQLFF
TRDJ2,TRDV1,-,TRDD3,TGTGCTCTTGGGGAACTCGCCCGGTACTGGGGGATACCGACAGCACAACTCTTCTTT,CALGELARYWGIPTAQLFF
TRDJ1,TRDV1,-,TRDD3,TGTGCTCTTGGGTTCGAGGGGGTTGACCTTCCCCAGTACTGGGGGAAGGAGGACTCCGATAAACTCATCTTT,CALGFEGVDLPQYWGKEDSDKLIF
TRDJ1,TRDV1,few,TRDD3,TGTGCTCTTGGGGACCACCGCCTTCAACTGGGGGATACGCACGCCGATAAACTCATCTTT,CALGDHRLQLGDTHADKLIF
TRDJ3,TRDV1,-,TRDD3,TGTGCTCTTGGGTTAAATTCCTCCCCCTTTACTGGGGGATACTGGAGCTCCTGGGACACCCGACAGATGTTTTTC,CALGLNSSPFTGGYWSSWDTRQMFF
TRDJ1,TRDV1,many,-,TGTGCTCTTGGGGTATTAAGGGGACTCTCTTCGTACACCGATAAACTCATCTTT,CALGVLRGLSSYTDKLIF
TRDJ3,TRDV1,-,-,TGTGCTCTTGGGGAAGAATGGGGGGTACGCCTCCCCAGCTCCTGGGACACCCGACAGATGTTTTTC,CALGEEWGVRLPSSWDTRQMFF
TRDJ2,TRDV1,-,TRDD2,TGTGCTCTTGGGGGGACTTCCTACCAGGTCTACGTAATTCCAGCACAACTCTTCTTT,CALGGTSYQVYVIPAQLFF
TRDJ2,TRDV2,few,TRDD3,TGTGCCTGTGACTTTTTGCTGGGGGATACTTTGACAGCACAACTCTTCTTT,CACDFLLGDTLTAQLFF
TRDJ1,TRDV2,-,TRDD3,TGTGCCTGTGACCCCCTCACTGGGGGATACACCGATAAACTCATCTTT,CACDPLTGGYTDKLIF
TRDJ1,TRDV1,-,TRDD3,TGTGCTCTTGGGGGATCCTACCTCCCGCTGGGGGATTGGAGGACCGATAAACTCATCTTT,CALGGSYLPLGDWRTDKLIF
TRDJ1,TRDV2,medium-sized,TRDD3,TGTGCCTGTGACACCGCGACTGGGGGATACGCGGCCACCGATAAACTCATCTTT,CACDTATGGYAATDKLIF
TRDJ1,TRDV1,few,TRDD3,TGTGCTCTTGGGGAAACATCTTCCTACGCTAGTACTGGGGGATACGCCATAAAACTCATCTTT,CALGETSSYASTGGYAIKLIF
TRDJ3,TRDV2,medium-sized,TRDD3,TGTGCCTGTGACACCCCTCCCGTACTGGGGGCAAGCTCCTGGGACACCCGACAGATGTTTTTC,CACDTPPVLGASSWDTRQMFF
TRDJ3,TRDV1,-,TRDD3,TGTGCTCTTGGGGAAGACCCCCCAACTAGCGACTGGGGCCCCAGCTCCTGGGACACCCGACAGATGTTTTTC,CALGEDPPTSDWGPSSWDTRQMFF
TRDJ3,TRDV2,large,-,TGTGCCTGTGACATACTGGGGGACACCCGACAGATGTTTTTC,CACDILGDTRQMFF